These 3 T cell receptor beta chains were all obtained from the same sample, sequenced in a study of T-cell memory formation after mild COVID-19. MiXCR, applied by TCRdb to the 5' RACE reads, yields one record per CDR3 protein. Altogether 430,000 or so distinct CDR3 sequences are present, 25% being singletons, with the ten largest covering approximately 12%. The source material was PBMCs or a T cell subset sorted from them (not recorded which). These receptors originate from an adult woman who had mild COVID-19 (a few samples of this study predate the infection). Cell type and time point are not known.

The chain employs TRBV4-3 and TRBJ1-3, with a weak D call TRBD1 (6 bases). The CDR3 has 16 residues. Trimming stripped 0 bases from V and 1 base from J, with 10 bases between. Per the germline V gene, CDR1 is LGHNA and CDR2 is YSLEER. DNA of the CDR3: TGCGCCAGCAGCCAAGATAGGACAGAATCTGGAAACACCATATATTTT. It translates to CASSQDRTESGNTIYF.

This chain connects TRBV5-1 to TRBJ2-5; D may be TRBD1 (6 bases). Per the germline V gene, CDR1 is SGHRS and CDR2 is YFSETQ. CDR3 size: 16 residues. Trimming took off 4 bases at V and 2 bases at J, with 18 bases between the two ends. The CDR3 DNA is TGCGCCAGCAGCCCGGTCCCACAGGGTAAACAAGAGACCCAGTACTTC. Its translation is CASSPVPQGKQETQYF.

This clonotype has just a few counts. The chain combines TRBV5-5 with TRBJ2-6, with 7 bases lining up with TRBD1. The CDR3 is 19 amino acids. V dropped 2 bases and J dropped 0; count of bases not matched to a gene: 11. The V gene's germline CDR1 is SGHKS and CDR2 YYEKEE (reference sequence). The CDR3 DNA reads as TGTGCCAGCAGCTTTGAAACCGGGACAGACCTCTCTGGGGCCAACGTCCTGACTTTC. This translates into CASSFETGTDLSGANVLTF.